The 18 T cell receptor beta chains reported below all come from one sample, sequenced in a study of T cells in localized non-small cell lung cancer. Method: immunoSEQ multiplex PCR; TCRdb's copy keeps in-frame clones and lacks some. Of tens of thousands of clones listed, 87% were seen once; the top ten hold about 7%. The input for sequencing was peripheral blood, taken before any cancer treatment. The receptors shown here come from a woman aged 35 to 69 with stage I lung adenocarcinoma.

The V and J genes are TRBV5-1 and TRBJ1-1; 7 nucleotides line up with TRBD1. CDR3 length: 16 residues. The J segment lost 2 bases and the V segment lost 2 bases, leaving 9 bases of the junction unmatched. The germline V gene has CDR1 SGHRS and CDR2 YFSETQ. CDR3 coding DNA: TGCGCCAGCAGCTTAGCCCCGGGACAGAGCAACACTGAAGCTTTCTTT. Its translation: CASSLAPGQSNTEAFF.

The chain links TRBV11-2 to TRBJ1-2; a possible D gene is TRBD1 (5 bases). Looked up from germline, CDR1 is SGHAT and CDR2 is FQNNGV. V was trimmed by 3 bases and J by 8 bases, leaving 16 bases between them. The length of the CDR3 is 14 residues. The CDR3 loop is CASSLEPGIGGYTF. The CDR3 DNA reads as TGTGCCAGCAGCTTGGAGCCAGGGATTGGGGGCTACACCTTC.

This clone has a single count. This CDR3 is CASSLARGSNYGYTF. DNA of the CDR3: TGTGCCAGCAGCTTAGCCCGGGGGTCGAACTATGGCTACACCTTC. V gene TRBV7-2 combines with J gene TRBJ1-2, with D maybe TRBD1 (5 bases). Germline CDR1 SGHTA, CDR2 FQGNSA. The CDR3 runs to 15 residues. Trimming removed 0 bases at V and 2 bases at J, with 10 bases between.

This chain joins TRBV5-1 and TRBJ1-3, with a weak D call TRBD1 (6 bases). The V gene lost 5 bases and the J gene lost 4 bases, with 16 bases spanning the gap. Germline V CDR1 and CDR2: SGHRS, YFSETQ. The CDR3 runs to 15 residues. CDR3 amino acids: CASRNNRVVGNTIYF. In nucleotides, the CDR3 is TGCGCCAGCAGAAATAACAGGGTAGTCGGAAACACCATATATTTT.

The gene calls are TRBV5-1 and TRBJ2-3; D is tentatively TRBD1 or TRBD2 (5 bases each). Trimming stripped 6 bases from V and 0 bases from J, with 11 bases between. The CDR3 covers 14 residues. Per the germline V gene, CDR1 is SGHRS and CDR2 is YFSETQ. CDR3 nucleotides: TGCGCCAGCAATGGGGGTCACAGCACAGATACGCAGTATTTT. Translation: CASNGGHSTDTQYF.

This chain joins TRBV28 and TRBJ1-2, with TRBD1 as a possible D gene (6 bases). This CDR3 comprises 14 residues. Germline CDR1 MDHEN, CDR2 SYDVKM. The ends were cut back, 5 bases at V and 8 bases at J, with 18 bases in the middle. The CDR3 sequence: CASSPTGSGNGYTF. Written as DNA, the CDR3 is TGTGCCAGCAGTCCTACAGGGAGCGGGAACGGCTACACCTTC.

The chain links TRBV2 to TRBJ2-3, with TRBD2 matching 12 bases. Trimming removed 6 bases from V and 6 bases from J; junction bases left unmatched: 10. The CDR3 is made up of 16 amino acids. Germline V gives CDR1 SNHLY, CDR2 FYNNEI. The CDR3 reads CASSNQLAGGWDTQYF. As DNA, the CDR3 is TGTGCCAGCAGCAACCAACTAGCGGGGGGCTGGGATACGCAGTATTTT.

This chain links TRBV11-3 with TRBJ1-4; D is undetermined. The V gene lost 5 bases and the J gene lost 0 bases, with 7 bases spanning the gap. CDR3 length equals 14 residues. In germline, CDR1 is SGHNT, CDR2 YENEEA. Here the CDR3 reads CASSPIATNEKLFF. The CDR3 nucleotides read TGTGCCAGCAGCCCGATTGCAACTAATGAAAAACTGTTTTTT.

The J gene is TRBJ2-7, the V gene TRBV2; the match to TRBD1 covers 9 bases. V was clipped by 6 bases and J by 1 base; unmatched bases: 1. The CDR3 length is 13 residues. Germline CDR1 is SNHLY and CDR2 is FYNNEI. CDR3 region: CASRGTGSYEQYF. The CDR3, as DNA: TGTGCCAGCAGAGGGACAGGGTCCTACGAGCAGTACTTC.

CDR3 coding DNA: TGCAGCGTTGAGTTGAGGGGCTCTGGGACAGATACGCAGTATTTT. Translated, it gives CSVELRGSGTDTQYF. The chain combines TRBV29-1 with TRBJ2-3; D possibly matches TRBD1 or TRBD2 (5 bases each). Germline assignment: CDR1 SQVTM and CDR2 ANQGSEA. This CDR3 comprises 15 residues. Trimming removed 3 bases at V and 3 bases at J, with 16 bases between.

The chain joins TRBV28 to TRBJ1-3, with D tentatively TRBD1 (5 bases). With 3 bases removed from V and 2 bases from J, the gap between germline ends came to 11 bases. The germline V gene encodes CDR1 MDHEN and CDR2 SYDVKM. The CDR3 is 15 residues long. The CDR3 loop reads CASSFRGSPGNTIYF. CDR3 in DNA: TGTGCCAGCAGTTTCCGGGGGAGCCCTGGAAACACCATATATTTT.

The chain joins TRBV4-3 to TRBJ2-3; 10 nucleotides match TRBD2. V shed 0 bases, J shed 5 bases, and the junction held 5 bases outside the gene matches. The CDR3 has 16 residues. From germline, CDR1 is LGHNA and CDR2 YSLEER. CDR3 bases: TGCGCCAGCAGCCAAGACAGCGGGGGGGCCGGAGATACGCAGTATTTT. This gives the protein CASSQDSGGAGDTQYF.

This chain uses TRBV10-3 with TRBJ1-2, with D maybe TRBD1 (5 bases). CDR3 size: 12 residues. Germline-derived CDR1 and CDR2 are ENHRY and SYGVKD. The V end lost 4 bases, the J end lost 5 bases, and 8 bases lay between the germline ends. CDR3 region: CAISVWGYGYTF. CDR3 coding DNA: TGTGCCATCAGTGTCTGGGGGTATGGCTACACCTTC.

V is TRBV19 and J is TRBJ2-1; TRBD2 aligns across 12 bases. This CDR3 contains 13 residues. CDR1 LNHDA and CDR2 SQIVND come from the germline V gene (reference sequence). With V trimmed by 2 bases and J by 10 bases, 0 bases remained unmatched. The CDR3 sequence is CASSITSGGEQFF. The CDR3 nucleotides are TGTGCCAGTAGTATAACTAGCGGGGGGGAGCAGTTCTTC.

The chain couples TRBV28 to TRBJ1-3; D unresolved. Looked up from germline, CDR1 is MDHEN and CDR2 is SYDVKM. Trimming took 3 bases from V and 4 from J, leaving 13 bases between them. The CDR3 consists of 15 residues. In DNA form, the CDR3 reads TGTGCCAGCAGTTTGGTGAACGGTCGGGGAAACACCATATATTTT. As protein: CASSLVNGRGNTIYF.

V is TRBV7-3 and J is TRBJ1-2, with a tentative D call TRBD1 (6 bases). CDR1 and CDR2 (germline): SGHTA, FQGTGA. The CDR3 loop spans 13 amino acids. V gave up 10 bases and J gave up 5 bases, with 17 bases separating them. The CDR3 reads CAKRGGGEYGYTF. The DNA for the CDR3 is TGTGCCAAAAGAGGTGGGGGCGAATATGGCTACACCTTC.

The rearrangement uses TRBV27 and TRBJ2-7; the match to TRBD1 covers 7 bases. The junction had 8 bases not matched to a gene; V was cut back by 0 bases and J by 6 bases. From germline, CDR1 is MNHEY and CDR2 SMNVEV (reference sequence). The CDR3 loop spans 15 amino acids. The CDR3 DNA is TGTGCCAGCAGTTTATCCCCCACAGGGGTAGGCGAGCAGTACTTC. This gives the protein CASSLSPTGVGEQYF.

This chain connects TRBV28 to TRBJ2-3, with TRBD2 matching 8 bases. The CDR3 contains 16 residues. The junction had 9 bases not matched to a gene; V was cut back by 5 bases and J by 2 bases. Germline CDR1 reads MDHEN; CDR2 reads SYDVKM. CDR3 region: CASSLGGGRITDTQYF. CDR3 coding DNA: TGTGCCAGCAGTCTCGGCGGGGGGCGCATCACAGATACGCAGTATTTT. The complete variable domain, with remaining parts taken from reference TRBV28 and TRBJ2-3, reads DVKVTQSSRYLVKRTGEKVFLECVQDMDHENMFWYRQDPGLGLRLIYFSYDVKMKEKGDIPEGYSVSREKKERFSLILESASTNQTSMYLCASSLGGGRITDTQYFGPGTRLTVL.